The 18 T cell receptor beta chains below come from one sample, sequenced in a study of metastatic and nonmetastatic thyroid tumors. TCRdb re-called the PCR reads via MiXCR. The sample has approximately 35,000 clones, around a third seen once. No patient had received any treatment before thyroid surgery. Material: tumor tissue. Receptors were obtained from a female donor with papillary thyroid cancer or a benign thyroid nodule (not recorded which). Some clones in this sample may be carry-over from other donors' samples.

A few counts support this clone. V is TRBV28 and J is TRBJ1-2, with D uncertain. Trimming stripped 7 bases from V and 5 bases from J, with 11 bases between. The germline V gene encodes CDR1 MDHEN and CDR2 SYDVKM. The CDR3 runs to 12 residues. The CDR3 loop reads CASTTIKYGYTF. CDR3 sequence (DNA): TGTGCCAGCACCACAATTAAATATGGCTACACCTTC.

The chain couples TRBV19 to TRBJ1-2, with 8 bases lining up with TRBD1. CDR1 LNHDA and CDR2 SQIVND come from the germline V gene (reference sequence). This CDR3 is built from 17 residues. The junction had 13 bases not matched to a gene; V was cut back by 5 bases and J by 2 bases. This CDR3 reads CASSQHSGQVRNYGYTF. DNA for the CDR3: TGTGCCAGTAGTCAACACTCGGGACAGGTTAGGAACTATGGCTACACCTTC.

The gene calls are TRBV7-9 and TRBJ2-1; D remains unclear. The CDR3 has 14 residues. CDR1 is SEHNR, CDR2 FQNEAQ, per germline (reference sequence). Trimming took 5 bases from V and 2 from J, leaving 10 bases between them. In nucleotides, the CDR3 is TGTGCCAGCAGCAAAGACCCTACCTACAATGAGCAGTTCTTC. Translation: CASSKDPTYNEQFF.

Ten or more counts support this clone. The CDR3 sequence: CAISESREAEAFF. CDR3 sequence (DNA): TGTGCCATCAGTGAGTCCCGAGAGGCTGAAGCTTTCTTT. The chain employs TRBV10-3 and TRBJ1-1; D unresolved. V was shortened by 0 bases and J by 6 bases, with 8 bases between the two germline ends. The length of the CDR3 is 13 residues. Germline-derived CDR1 and CDR2 are ENHRY and SYGVKD.

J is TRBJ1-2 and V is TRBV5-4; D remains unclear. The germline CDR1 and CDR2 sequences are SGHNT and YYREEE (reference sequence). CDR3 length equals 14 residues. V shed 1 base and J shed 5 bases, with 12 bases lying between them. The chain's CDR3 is CASSLRSAGYGYTF. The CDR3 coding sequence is TGTGCCAGCAGCTTGCGGTCGGCGGGGTATGGCTACACCTTC.

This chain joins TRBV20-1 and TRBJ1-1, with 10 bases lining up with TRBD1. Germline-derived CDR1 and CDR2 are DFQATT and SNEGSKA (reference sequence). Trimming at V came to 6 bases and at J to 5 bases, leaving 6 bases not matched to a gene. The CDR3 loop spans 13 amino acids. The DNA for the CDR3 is TGCAGTGCGGTCGACAGGGGGCCTACTGAAGCTTTCTTT. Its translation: CSAVDRGPTEAFF.

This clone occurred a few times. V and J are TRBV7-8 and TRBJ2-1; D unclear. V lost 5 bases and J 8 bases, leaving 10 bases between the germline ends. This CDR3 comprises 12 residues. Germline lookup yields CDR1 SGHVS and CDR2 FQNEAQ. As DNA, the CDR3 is TGTGCCAGCAGCCGGCTAAACGATGAGCAGTTCTTC. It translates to CASSRLNDEQFF.

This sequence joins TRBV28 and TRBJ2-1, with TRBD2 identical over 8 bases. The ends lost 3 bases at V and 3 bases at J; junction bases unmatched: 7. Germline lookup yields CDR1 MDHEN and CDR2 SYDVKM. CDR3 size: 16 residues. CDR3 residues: CASSFRTGTSYNEQFF. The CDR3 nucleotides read TGTGCCAGCAGTTTTCGTACCGGGACTAGCTACAATGAGCAGTTCTTC.

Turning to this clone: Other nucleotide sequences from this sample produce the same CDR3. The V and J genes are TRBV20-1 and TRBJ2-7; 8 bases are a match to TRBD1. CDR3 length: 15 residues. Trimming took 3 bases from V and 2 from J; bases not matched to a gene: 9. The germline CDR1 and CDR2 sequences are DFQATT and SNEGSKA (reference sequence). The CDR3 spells CSASPGQGATYEQYF. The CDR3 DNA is TGCAGTGCTAGCCCTGGACAGGGCGCAACCTACGAGCAGTACTTC.

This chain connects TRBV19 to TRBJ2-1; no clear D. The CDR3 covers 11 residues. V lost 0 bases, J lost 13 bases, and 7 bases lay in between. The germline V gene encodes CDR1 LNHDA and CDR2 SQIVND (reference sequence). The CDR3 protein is CASSIDSIQFF. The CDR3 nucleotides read TGTGCCAGTAGTATAGATTCCATCCAGTTCTTC.

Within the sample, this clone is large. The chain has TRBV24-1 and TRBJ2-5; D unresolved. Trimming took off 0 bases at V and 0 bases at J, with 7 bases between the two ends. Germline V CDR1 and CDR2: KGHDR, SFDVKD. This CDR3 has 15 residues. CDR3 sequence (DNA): TGTGCCACCAGTGATTTGGGGCTAGACCAAGAGACCCAGTACTTC. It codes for CATSDLGLDQETQYF.

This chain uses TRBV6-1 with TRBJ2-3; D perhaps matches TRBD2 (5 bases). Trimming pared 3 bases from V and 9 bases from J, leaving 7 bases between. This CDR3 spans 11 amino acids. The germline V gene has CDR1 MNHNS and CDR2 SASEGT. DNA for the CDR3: TGTGCCAGCAGTGAGACGGGAACGCAGTATTTT. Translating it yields CASSETGTQYF.

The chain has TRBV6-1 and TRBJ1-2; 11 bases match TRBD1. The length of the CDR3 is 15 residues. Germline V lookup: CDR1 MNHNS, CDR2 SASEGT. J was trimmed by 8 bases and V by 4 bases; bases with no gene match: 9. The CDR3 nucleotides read TGTGCCAGCAGTGTTTGGACAGGGGGCGGGAAAGGCTACACCTTC. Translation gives CASSVWTGGGKGYTF.

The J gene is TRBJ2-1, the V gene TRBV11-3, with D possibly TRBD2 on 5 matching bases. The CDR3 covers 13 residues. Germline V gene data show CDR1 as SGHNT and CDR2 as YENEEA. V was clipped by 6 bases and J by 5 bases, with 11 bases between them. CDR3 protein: CASRSTGDNEQFF. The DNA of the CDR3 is TGTGCCAGCAGGTCTACCGGGGACAATGAGCAGTTCTTC. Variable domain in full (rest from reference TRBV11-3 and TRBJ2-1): EAGVVQSPRYKIIEKKQPVAFWCNPISGHNTLYWYLQNLGQGPELLIRYENEEAVDDSQLPKDRFSAERLKGVDSTLKIQPAELGDSAVYLCASRSTGDNEQFFGPGTRLTVL.

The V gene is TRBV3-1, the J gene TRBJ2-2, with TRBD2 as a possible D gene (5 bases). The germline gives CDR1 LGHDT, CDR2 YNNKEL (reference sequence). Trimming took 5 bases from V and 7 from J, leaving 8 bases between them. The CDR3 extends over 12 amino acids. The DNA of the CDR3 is TGTGCCAGCAGCTACAGCGGCGGGGAGCTGTTTTTT. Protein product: CASSYSGGELFF.

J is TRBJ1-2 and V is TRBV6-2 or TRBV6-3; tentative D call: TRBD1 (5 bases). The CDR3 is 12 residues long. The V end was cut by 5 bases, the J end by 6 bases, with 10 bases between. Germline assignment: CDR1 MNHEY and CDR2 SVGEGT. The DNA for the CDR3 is TGTGCCAGCAGTCAGGGATTGAATGGCTACACCTTC. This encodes CASSQGLNGYTF.

The CDR3 bases are TGTGCCATCAGTGATCAGGGGATGGCTAATGAAAAACTGTTTTTT. Its translation: CAISDQGMANEKLFF. The genes are TRBV10-3 and TRBJ1-4; a possible D gene is TRBD1 (6 bases). The CDR3 loop spans 15 amino acids. Germline-derived CDR1 and CDR2 are ENHRY and SYGVKD. V was cut by 3 bases and J by 3 bases, with 11 bases left in between.

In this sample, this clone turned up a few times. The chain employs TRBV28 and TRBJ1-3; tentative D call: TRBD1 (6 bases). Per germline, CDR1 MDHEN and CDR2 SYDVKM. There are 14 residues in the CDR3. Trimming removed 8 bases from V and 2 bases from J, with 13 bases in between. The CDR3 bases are TGTGCCAGCGGCCCCGGGACAACTGGAAACACCATATATTTT. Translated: CASGPGTTGNTIYF.